The source of this T cell receptor (beta chain) is a study of T-cell reconstitution after alpha-beta-depleted transplantation in children. General study results and limits: T cells produced anew were the main source of T-cell counts and diversity one year after transplant. Reports say that about two months after transplant, the alpha-beta T cells came out of several hundred graft clones that had expanded. Some patients' high day-60 TCRbeta diversity was attributed to recipient cells surviving conditioning.

Turning to this clonotype: The antigen is not known.

During its preparation, the TCRbeta library received unique molecular identifiers. TCRdb reanalysed the PCR reads using MiXCR and keeps one entry per CDR3 protein. Among about 640,000 distinct CDR3 sequences, 10% to 15% were seen once, and the ten largest hold over 2%. The ends were cut back, 0 bases at V and 3 bases at J, with 19 bases in the middle. This CDR3 has 17 amino acids. The germline V gene has CDR1 DFQATT and CDR2 SNEGSKA (reference sequence). The origin of this receptor is a male patient aged 10-17 years who had a stem cell transplant for acute myeloid leukemia, so the T cells may come from the graft donor. The chain links TRBV20-1 to TRBJ2-3, with D possibly TRBD2 on 5 matching bases. This material consisted of PBMCs, mostly from graft donor cells, taken 360 days after TCRalphabeta/CD19-depleted stem cell transplant. CDR3 sequence reads: CSARDWTGWGNTDTQYF. CDR3 bases: TGCAGTGCTAGAGATTGGACGGGATGGGGAAATACAGATACGCAGTATTTT.